This entry lists 4 T cell receptor beta chains sequenced from one sample in a study of CD4+ T cells in melanoma (dated by TCRdb to between 2021 and 2024). Library preparation used the immunoSEQ multiplex PCR assay. Entries here come from immuneACCESS through TCRdb and include only in-frame sequences with V and J called. Some clones fail to appear in such tables; in the studies checked, an unresolved V gene covers under half of the shortfall, and the cause of the remainder is unknown. Counted in this sample were 9,300 or so clones; roughly two thirds of them appeared once. Clones ranked in the top ten supply less than 20% of the sample. Source material: cells from a culture (not recorded whether cultured in vitro). The origin of the receptors is a human donor with melanoma.

V and J are TRBV5-4 and TRBJ2-2, with 8 bases matching TRBD2. This CDR3 has 15 residues. Trimming removed 2 bases from V and 4 bases from J; junction bases left unmatched: 4. CDR1 and CDR2 (germline): SGHNT, YYREEE (reference sequence). The CDR3 bases are TGTGCCAGCAGCTTTAGCGGGGTCACCACCGGGGAGCTGTTTTTT. Translation gives CASSFSGVTTGELFF.

The rearrangement joins TRBV11-2 to TRBJ1-1, with 7 bases identical to TRBD1. Per germline, CDR1 SGHAT and CDR2 FQNNGV. This CDR3 spans 15 amino acids. The J segment lost 1 base and the V segment lost 4 bases, leaving 6 bases of the junction unmatched. The CDR3 nucleotides read TGTGCCAGCAGCTCGGGACAGAGGGCGAACACTGAAGCTTTCTTT. Amino acids: CASSSGQRANTEAFF.

The rearrangement uses TRBV7-9 and TRBJ1-2; D call uncertain. Germline CDR1 and CDR2: SEHNR and FQNEAQ (reference sequence). The CDR3 loop spans 13 amino acids. V lost 5 bases and J lost 6, with 13 bases in between. CDR3 DNA: TGTGCCAGCAGCGAAACGGAGAGAAATGGCTACACCTTC. It translates to CASSETERNGYTF.

By frequency in the sample, this clone is medium-sized. This chain connects TRBV10-2 to TRBJ1-2; 7 bases line up with TRBD1. The V segment lost 4 bases and the J segment 8 bases; nucleotides outside the gene matches: 7. The CDR3 spans 13 residues. CDR1 WSHSY and CDR2 SAAADI come from the germline V gene. The CDR3 DNA is TGCGCCAGCAGTGTAGACAGGGCGGAGGGCTACACCTTC. It is translated as CASSVDRAEGYTF.